The next 16 T cell receptor beta chains were all read from a single sample in a study of early T cells in non-severe SARS-CoV-2 infection. TCRdb fed the 5' RACE reads into MiXCR, producing one record per CDR3 protein. The data hold roughly 40,000 distinct CDR3 sequences, with approximately 6.2% observed a single time. The specimen comprised whole blood, sampled at baseline. These TCRs come from an adult who was a healthcare worker with PCR-confirmed SARS-CoV-2 infection or an uninfected control (not recorded which).

This clonotype was counted many times. The rearrangement uses TRBV19 and TRBJ1-1; the D gene is possibly TRBD1 (5 bases). Germline V lookup: CDR1 LNHDA, CDR2 SQIVND (reference sequence). The CDR3 length is 14 residues. Trimming stripped 5 bases from V and 1 base from J, with 11 bases between. The CDR3 bases are TGTGCCAGTAGTCACCCGGGGGAGAACACTGAAGCTTTCTTT. Translation: CASSHPGENTEAFF. The complete variable domain, with remaining parts taken from reference TRBV19 and TRBJ1-1, reads DGGITQSPKYLFRKEGQNVTLSCEQNLNHDAMYWYRQDPGQGLRLIYYSQIVNDFQKGDIAEGYSVSREKKESFPLTVTSAQKNPTAFYLCASSHPGENTEAFFGQGTRLTVV.

This clonotype has a count of ten or more. The chain links TRBV7-2 to TRBJ2-7; 8 bases align to TRBD1. V gave up 5 bases and J gave up 7 bases; unmatched junction bases: 7. The length of the CDR3 is 13 residues. Germline V gives CDR1 SGHTA, CDR2 FQGNSA. The CDR3 protein is CASSIGQGREQYF. The CDR3 DNA follows: TGTGCCAGCAGCATCGGACAGGGTCGAGAGCAGTACTTC. Based on the CDR3 plus reference TRBV7-2 and TRBJ2-7, the full variable domain is GAGVSQSPSNKVTEKGKDVELRCDPISGHTALYWYRQSLGQGLEFLIYFQGNSAPDKSGLPSDRFSAERTGGSVSTLTIQRTQQEDSAVYLCASSIGQGREQYFGPGTRLTVT.

This clonotype occurred many times. V gene TRBV2 combines with J gene TRBJ1-3; D unclear. V was cut by 11 bases and J by 4 bases, with 9 bases left in between. Germline CDR1 and CDR2: SNHLY and FYNNEI. The length of the CDR3 is 11 residues. The CDR3 loop reads CASNGGNTIYF. Written as DNA, the CDR3 is TGTGCCTCCAACGGAGGAAACACCATATATTTT.

V usage is TRBV5-4 and J usage is TRBJ1-3; no clear D gene. This CDR3 comprises 13 residues. CDR1 and CDR2 (germline): SGHNT, YYREEE (reference sequence). Trimming took off 2 bases at V and 4 bases at J, with 7 bases between the two ends. The CDR3 region has the DNA TGTGCCAGCAGCTTTGGCAGCGGAAACACCATATATTTT. It yields the protein CASSFGSGNTIYF.

This clonotype has ten or more counts. Here the CDR3 DNA reads TGCGCCAGCAGCTTGGAGGGGGGACGCAATCAGCCCCAGCATTTT. Protein: CASSLEGGRNQPQHF. The chain recombines TRBV5-1 with TRBJ1-5, with a weak D call TRBD1 (6 bases). Per the germline V gene, CDR1 is SGHRS and CDR2 is YFSETQ. This CDR3 has 15 residues. With 0 bases removed from V and 2 bases from J, the gap between germline ends came to 9 bases.

CDR3: CASSRSAVGEQFF. DNA for the CDR3: TGTGCCAGCAGCCGGTCCGCTGTGGGGGAGCAGTTCTTC. V is TRBV7-2 and J is TRBJ2-1; no reliable D call. V was pared by 5 bases and J by 10 bases, with 15 bases between. Germline V gene sequence: CDR1 SGHTA, CDR2 FQGNSA. This CDR3 contains 13 residues.

This clonotype appeared many times. The chain employs TRBV12-3 or TRBV12-4 and TRBJ2-5, with 14 bases matching TRBD2. V lost 3 bases to trimming and J lost 4 bases; unmatched junction nucleotides: 1. The CDR3 has 15 residues. The CDR3 is CASSLTSGGAETQYF. In nucleotides, the CDR3 is TGTGCCAGCAGTTTGACTAGCGGGGGGGCAGAGACCCAGTACTTC.

This clonotype was seen a few times. J is TRBJ1-3 and V is TRBV7-9; TRBD1 agrees at 8 bases. This CDR3 spans 16 amino acids. Germline CDR1 and CDR2: SEHNR and FQNEAQ (reference sequence). The ends lost 5 bases at V and 3 bases at J; junction bases unmatched: 9. This chain's CDR3 is CASSTDRVWCGNTIYF. CDR3 in DNA: TGTGCCAGCAGCACGGACAGGGTATGGTGTGGAAACACCATATATTTT.

This clonotype was seen a few times. The V and J genes are TRBV12-3 or TRBV12-4 and TRBJ1-5, with D maybe TRBD1 (6 bases). V gave up 5 bases and J gave up 2 bases, with 13 bases separating them. This CDR3 has 15 amino acids. The CDR3 spells CASSDIRGRNQPQHF. DNA of the CDR3: TGTGCCAGCAGTGATATCAGGGGTCGCAATCAGCCCCAGCATTTT.

This clonotype came up many times. The chain employs TRBV20-1 and TRBJ2-1; D may be TRBD1 (6 bases). This CDR3 is 16 amino acids long. Germline CDR1 is DFQATT and CDR2 is SNEGSKA (reference sequence). Trimming removed 6 bases at V and 0 bases at J, with 18 bases between. Here the CDR3 DNA reads TGCAGTGCCAAACTTAGACAGGCCAACTCCTACAATGAGCAGTTCTTC. Protein product: CSAKLRQANSYNEQFF.

The table lists this clonotype with many counts. V and J are TRBV5-1 and TRBJ2-7, with TRBD2 matching over 8 bases. CDR3 length: 16 residues. The V segment lost 3 bases and the J segment 2 bases; nucleotides outside the gene matches: 10. The V gene's germline CDR1 is SGHRS and CDR2 YFSETQ. CDR3 DNA: TGCGCCAGCAGCTGGGCGTCTAGCGGGTCGCCCTACGAGCAGTACTTC. It specifies CASSWASSGSPYEQYF.

This chain joins TRBV27 and TRBJ2-2; D gene uncertain. The germline V gene encodes CDR1 MNHEY and CDR2 SMNVEV (reference sequence). This CDR3 spans 14 amino acids. With 5 bases removed from V and 0 bases from J, the gap between germline ends came to 7 bases. Written as DNA, the CDR3 is TGTGCCAGCAGTCCTATTTCGAACACCGGGGAGCTGTTTTTT. This codes for CASSPISNTGELFF.

This clonotype was seen ten or more times. The V and J genes are TRBV5-4 and TRBJ2-5; D possibly uses TRBD1 or TRBD2 (5 bases each). V gave up 0 bases and J gave up 4 bases, with 10 bases separating them. Germline CDR1 SGHNT, CDR2 YYREEE (reference sequence). The CDR3 spans 14 residues. The CDR3 loop is CASSLAGGRETQYF. CDR3 nucleotide sequence: TGTGCCAGCAGCTTGGCTGGGGGAAGAGAGACCCAGTACTTC. Full variable domain (missing parts from reference TRBV5-4 and TRBJ2-5): ETGVTQSPTHLIKTRGQQVTLRCSSQSGHNTVSWYQQALGQGPQFIFQYYREEENGRGNFPPRFSGLQFPNYSSELNVNALELDDSALYLCASSLAGGRETQYFGPGTRLLVL.

This clonotype was detected only a few times. The chain uses TRBV5-1 and TRBJ2-3; D is possibly TRBD2 (5 bases). This CDR3 has 15 residues. The germline V gene encodes CDR1 SGHRS and CDR2 YFSETQ. Trimming pared 3 bases from V and 0 bases from J, leaving 11 bases between. For the CDR3, the DNA is TGCGCCAGCAGCTATCGCGGAGGCAGCACAGATACGCAGTATTTT. This sequence encodes CASSYRGGSTDTQYF.

The chain carries TRBV2 and TRBJ2-3, with 8 positions matching TRBD1. The CDR3 extends over 16 amino acids. Trimming at V came to 7 bases and at J to 0 bases, leaving 9 bases not matched to a gene. Per the germline V gene, CDR1 is SNHLY and CDR2 is FYNNEI. CDR3 in DNA: TGTGCCAGCACCGAGGCAGGGGGCCCTAGCACAGATACGCAGTATTTT. It translates to CASTEAGGPSTDTQYF.

This clonotype has ten or more counts. This sequence joins TRBV27 and TRBJ2-7; D gene uncertain. V was cut by 1 base and J by 4 bases, with 8 bases left in between. Germline-derived CDR1 and CDR2 are MNHEY and SMNVEV (reference sequence). The CDR3 contains 13 residues. CDR3 sequence reads: CASSLLTGYEQYF. CDR3 DNA: TGTGCCAGCAGTTTATTGACGGGTTACGAGCAGTACTTC.